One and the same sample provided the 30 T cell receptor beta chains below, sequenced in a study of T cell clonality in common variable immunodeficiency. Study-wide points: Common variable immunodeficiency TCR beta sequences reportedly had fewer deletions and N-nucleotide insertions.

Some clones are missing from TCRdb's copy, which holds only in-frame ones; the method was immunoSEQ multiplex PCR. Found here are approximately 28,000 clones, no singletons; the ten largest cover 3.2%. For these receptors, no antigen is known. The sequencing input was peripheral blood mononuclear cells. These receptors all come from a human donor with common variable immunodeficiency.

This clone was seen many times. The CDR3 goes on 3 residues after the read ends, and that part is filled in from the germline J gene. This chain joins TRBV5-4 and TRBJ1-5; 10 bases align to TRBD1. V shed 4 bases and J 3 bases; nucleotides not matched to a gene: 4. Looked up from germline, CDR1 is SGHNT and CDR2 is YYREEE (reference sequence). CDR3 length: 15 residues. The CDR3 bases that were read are TGTGCCAGCAGCCCGGGACAGGGGTTCAATCAGCCC. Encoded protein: CASSPGQGFNQP. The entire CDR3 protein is CASSPGQGFNQPQHF. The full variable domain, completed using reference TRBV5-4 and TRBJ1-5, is ETGVTQSPTHLIKTRGQQVTLRCSSQSGHNTVSWYQQALGQGPQFIFQYYREEENGRGNFPPRFSGLQFPNYSSELNVNALELDDSALYLCASSPGQGFNQPQHFGDGTRLSIL.

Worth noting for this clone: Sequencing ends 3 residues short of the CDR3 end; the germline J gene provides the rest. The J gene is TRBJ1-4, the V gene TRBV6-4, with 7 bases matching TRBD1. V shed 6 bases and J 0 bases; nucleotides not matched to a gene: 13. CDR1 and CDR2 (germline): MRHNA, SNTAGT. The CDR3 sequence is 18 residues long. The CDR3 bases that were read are TGTGCCAGCAGGGACAGGCTACGGACTCCCGCAACTAATGAAAAA. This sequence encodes CASRDRLRTPATNEK. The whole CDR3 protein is CASRDRLRTPATNEKLFF.

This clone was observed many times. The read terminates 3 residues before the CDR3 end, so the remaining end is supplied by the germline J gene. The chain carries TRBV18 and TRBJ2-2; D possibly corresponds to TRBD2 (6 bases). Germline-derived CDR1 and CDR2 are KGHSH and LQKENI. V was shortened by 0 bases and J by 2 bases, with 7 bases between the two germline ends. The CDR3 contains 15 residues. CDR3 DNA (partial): TGTGCCAGCTCACCACCCGGACTAAACACCGGGGAG. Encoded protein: CASSPPGLNTGE. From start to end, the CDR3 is CASSPPGLNTGELFF.

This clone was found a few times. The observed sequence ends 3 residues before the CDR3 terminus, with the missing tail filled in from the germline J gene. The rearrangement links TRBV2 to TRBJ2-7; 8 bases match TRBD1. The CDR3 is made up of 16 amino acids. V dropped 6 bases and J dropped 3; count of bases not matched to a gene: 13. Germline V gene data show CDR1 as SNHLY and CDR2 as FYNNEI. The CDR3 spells CASSIARGLGDYEQYF. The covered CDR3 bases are TGTGCCAGCAGCATTGCCAGGGGGCTAGGTGACTACGAG.

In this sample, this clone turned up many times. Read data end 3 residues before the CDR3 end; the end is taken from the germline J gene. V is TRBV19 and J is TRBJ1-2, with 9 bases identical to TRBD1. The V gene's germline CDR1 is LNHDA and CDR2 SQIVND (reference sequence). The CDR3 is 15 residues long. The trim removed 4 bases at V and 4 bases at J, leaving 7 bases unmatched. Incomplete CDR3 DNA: TGTGCCAGTAGTACACAGGGGGCGCTTGCCTATGGC. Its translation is CASSTQGALAYG. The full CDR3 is CASSTQGALAYGYTF.

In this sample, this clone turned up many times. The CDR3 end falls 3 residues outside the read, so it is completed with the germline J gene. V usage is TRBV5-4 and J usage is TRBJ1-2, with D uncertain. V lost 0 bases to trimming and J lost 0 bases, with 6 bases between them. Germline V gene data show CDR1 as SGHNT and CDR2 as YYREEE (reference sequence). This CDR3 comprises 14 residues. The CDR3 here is CASSLEGANYGYTF. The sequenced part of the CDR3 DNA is TGTGCCAGCAGCTTGGAGGGTGCTAACTATGGC.

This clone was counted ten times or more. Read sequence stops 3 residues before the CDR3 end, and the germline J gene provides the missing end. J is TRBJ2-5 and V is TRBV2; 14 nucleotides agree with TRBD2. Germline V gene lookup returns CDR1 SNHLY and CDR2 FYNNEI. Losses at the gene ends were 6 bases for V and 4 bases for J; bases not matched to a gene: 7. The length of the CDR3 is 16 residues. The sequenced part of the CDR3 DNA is TGTGCCAGCAGGGATCGACTAGCGGGAGGGCGAGAGACC. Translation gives CASRDRLAGGRET. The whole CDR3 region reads CASRDRLAGGRETQYF.

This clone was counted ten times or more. The CDR3 spells CASTLVGETQYF. CDR3 bases read: TGTGCCAGCACCCTGGTCGGGGAGACC. The gene calls are TRBV5-8 and TRBJ2-5; D remains ambiguous. The observed sequence ends 3 residues before the CDR3 terminus, with the missing tail filled in from the germline J gene. The CDR3 contains 12 residues. The ends were cut back, 6 bases at V and 5 bases at J, with 11 bases in the middle. The V gene's germline CDR1 is SGHTS and CDR2 YDEGEE.

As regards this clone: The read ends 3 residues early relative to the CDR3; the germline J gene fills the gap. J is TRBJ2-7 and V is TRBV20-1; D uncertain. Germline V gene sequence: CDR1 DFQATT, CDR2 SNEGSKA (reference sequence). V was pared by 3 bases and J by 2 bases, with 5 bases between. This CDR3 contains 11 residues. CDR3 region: CSASSPYEQYF. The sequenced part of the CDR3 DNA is TGCAGTGCTAGCAGTCCCTACGAG.

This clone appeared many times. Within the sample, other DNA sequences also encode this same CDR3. The chain's CDR3 is CASSIVPGGNQPQHF. The DNA read from the CDR3 is TGTGCCAGTAGTATAGTGCCAGGGGGCAATCAGCCC. The V gene is TRBV19, the J gene TRBJ1-5; D perhaps matches TRBD1 (6 bases). The read gets to within 3 residues of the CDR3 end, and the germline J gene fills in the rest. Between the trimmed V and J ends, which lost 1 base and 2 bases, there was a span of 9 bases. This CDR3 is built from 15 residues. The germline CDR1 and CDR2 sequences are LNHDA and SQIVND (reference sequence).

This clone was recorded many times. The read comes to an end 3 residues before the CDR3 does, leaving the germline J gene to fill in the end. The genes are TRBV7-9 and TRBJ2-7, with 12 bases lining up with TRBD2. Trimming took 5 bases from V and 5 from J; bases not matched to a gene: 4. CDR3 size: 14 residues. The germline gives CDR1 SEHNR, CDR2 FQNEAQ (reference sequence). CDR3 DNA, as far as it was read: TGTGCCAGCAGCCTTCGGACTAGCGGGAACGAG. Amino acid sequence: CASSLRTSGNE. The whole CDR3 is CASSLRTSGNEQYF.

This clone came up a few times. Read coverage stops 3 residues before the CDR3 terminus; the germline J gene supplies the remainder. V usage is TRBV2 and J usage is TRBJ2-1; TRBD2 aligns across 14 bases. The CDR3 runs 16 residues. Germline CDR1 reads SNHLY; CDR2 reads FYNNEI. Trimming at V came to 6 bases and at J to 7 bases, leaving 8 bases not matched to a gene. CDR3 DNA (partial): TGTGCCAGCAGCGCCGGGACTAGCGGGAGTTGGAATGAG. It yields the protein CASSAGTSGSWNE. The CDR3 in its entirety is CASSAGTSGSWNEQFF.

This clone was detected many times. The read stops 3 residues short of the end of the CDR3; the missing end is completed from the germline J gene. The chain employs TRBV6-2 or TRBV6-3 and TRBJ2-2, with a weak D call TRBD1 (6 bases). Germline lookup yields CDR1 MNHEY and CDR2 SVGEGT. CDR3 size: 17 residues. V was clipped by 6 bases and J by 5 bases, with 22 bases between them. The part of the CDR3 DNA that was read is TGTGCCAGCAGCCTACCAAAATACGACAGGATGACCGGGGAG. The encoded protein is CASSLPKYDRMTGE. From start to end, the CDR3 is CASSLPKYDRMTGELFF.

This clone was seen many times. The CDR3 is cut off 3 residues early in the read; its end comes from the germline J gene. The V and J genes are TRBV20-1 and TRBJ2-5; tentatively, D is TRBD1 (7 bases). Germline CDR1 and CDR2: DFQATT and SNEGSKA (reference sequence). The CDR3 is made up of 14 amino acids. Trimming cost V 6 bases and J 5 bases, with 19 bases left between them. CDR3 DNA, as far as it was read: TGCAGTGCCATAGCAGGGGGAGGTAGGGAGACC. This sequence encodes CSAIAGGGRET. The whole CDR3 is CSAIAGGGRETQYF.

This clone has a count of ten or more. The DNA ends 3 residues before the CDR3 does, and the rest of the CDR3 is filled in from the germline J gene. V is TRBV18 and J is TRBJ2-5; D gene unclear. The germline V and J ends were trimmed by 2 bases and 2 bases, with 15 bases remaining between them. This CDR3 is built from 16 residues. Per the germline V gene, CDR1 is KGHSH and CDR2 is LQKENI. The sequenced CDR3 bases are TGTGCCAGCTCACCAGCACGCGCTAGTTTACAAGAGACC. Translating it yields CASSPARASLQET. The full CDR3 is CASSPARASLQETQYF.

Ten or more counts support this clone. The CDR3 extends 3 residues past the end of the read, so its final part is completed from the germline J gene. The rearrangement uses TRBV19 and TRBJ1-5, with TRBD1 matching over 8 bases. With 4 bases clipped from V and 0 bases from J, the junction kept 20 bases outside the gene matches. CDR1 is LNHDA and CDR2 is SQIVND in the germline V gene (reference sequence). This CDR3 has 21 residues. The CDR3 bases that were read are TGTGCCAGTAGTAAGGTCCGGCAGGGGGCTGGGGGGCCTTATAGCAATCAGCCC. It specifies CASSKVRQGAGGPYSNQP. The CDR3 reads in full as CASSKVRQGAGGPYSNQPQHF.

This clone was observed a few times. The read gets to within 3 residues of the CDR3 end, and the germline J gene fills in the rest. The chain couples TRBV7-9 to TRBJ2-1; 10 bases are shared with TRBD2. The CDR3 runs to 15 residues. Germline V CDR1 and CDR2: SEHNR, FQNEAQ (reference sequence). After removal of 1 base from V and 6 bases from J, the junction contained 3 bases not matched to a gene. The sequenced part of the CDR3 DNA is TGTGCCAGCAGCTTAGTAACTAGCGGGGTCAATGAG. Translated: CASSLVTSGVNE. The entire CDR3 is CASSLVTSGVNEQFF.

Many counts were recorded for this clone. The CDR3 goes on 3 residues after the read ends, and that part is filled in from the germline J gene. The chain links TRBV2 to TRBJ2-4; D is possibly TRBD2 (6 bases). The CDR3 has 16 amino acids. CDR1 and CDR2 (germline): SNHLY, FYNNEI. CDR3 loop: CASTPATRWEAGVQYF. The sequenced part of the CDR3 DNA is TGTGCCAGCACGCCGGCCACTAGGTGGGAGGCTGGCGTT.

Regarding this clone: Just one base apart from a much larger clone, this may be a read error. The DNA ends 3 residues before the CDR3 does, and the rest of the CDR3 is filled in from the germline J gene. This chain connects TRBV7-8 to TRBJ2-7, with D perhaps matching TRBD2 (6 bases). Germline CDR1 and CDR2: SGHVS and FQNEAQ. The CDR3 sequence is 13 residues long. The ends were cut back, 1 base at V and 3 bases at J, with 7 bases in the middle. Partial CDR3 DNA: TGTGCCAGCAGCTTAGGGACTATCTACGAG. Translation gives CASSLGTIYE. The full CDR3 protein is CASSLGTIYEQYF.

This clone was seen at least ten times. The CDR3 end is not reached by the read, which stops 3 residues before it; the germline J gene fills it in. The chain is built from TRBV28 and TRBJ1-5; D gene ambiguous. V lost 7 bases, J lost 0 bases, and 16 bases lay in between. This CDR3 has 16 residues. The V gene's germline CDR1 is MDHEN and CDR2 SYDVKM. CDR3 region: CASTWAITYSNQPQHF. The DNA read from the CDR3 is TGTGCCAGCACCTGGGCTATTACCTATAGCAATCAGCCC.

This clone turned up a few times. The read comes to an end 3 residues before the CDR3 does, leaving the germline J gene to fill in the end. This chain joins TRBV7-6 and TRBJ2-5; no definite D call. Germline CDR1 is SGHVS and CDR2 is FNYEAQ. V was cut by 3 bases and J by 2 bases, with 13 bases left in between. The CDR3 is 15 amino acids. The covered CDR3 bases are TGTGCCAGCAGCTTCTTAGTCCTAAATCAAGAGACC. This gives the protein CASSFLVLNQET. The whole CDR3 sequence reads CASSFLVLNQETQYF.

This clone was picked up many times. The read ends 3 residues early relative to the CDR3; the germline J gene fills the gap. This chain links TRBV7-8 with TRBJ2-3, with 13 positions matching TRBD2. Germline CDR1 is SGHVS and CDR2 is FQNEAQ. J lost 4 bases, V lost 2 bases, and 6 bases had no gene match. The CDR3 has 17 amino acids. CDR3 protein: CASSLMPLAGGADTQYF. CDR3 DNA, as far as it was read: TGTGCCAGCAGCTTAATGCCACTAGCGGGAGGGGCAGATACG.

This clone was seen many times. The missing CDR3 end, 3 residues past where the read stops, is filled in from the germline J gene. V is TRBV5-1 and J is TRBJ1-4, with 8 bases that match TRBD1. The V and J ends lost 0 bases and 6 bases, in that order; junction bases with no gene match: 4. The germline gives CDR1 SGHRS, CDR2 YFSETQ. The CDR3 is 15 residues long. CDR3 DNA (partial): TGCGCCAGCAGCTTGGACGGACAGGGTGATGAAAAA. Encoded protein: CASSLDGQGDEK. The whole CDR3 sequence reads CASSLDGQGDEKLFF. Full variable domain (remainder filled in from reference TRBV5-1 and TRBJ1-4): KAGVTQTPRYLIKTRGQQVTLSCSPISGHRSVSWYQQTPGQGLQFLFEYFSETQRNKGNFPGRFSGRQFSNSRSEMNVSTLELGDSALYLCASSLDGQGDEKLFFGSGTQLSVL.

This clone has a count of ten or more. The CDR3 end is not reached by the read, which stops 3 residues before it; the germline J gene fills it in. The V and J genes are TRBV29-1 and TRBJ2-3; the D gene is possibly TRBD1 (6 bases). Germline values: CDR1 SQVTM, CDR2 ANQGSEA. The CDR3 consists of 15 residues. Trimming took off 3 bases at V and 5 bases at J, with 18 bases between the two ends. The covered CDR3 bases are TGCAGCGTTGAGATTTGGCAGGGGTTTGGAGATACG. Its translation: CSVEIWQGFGDT. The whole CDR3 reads CSVEIWQGFGDTQYF.

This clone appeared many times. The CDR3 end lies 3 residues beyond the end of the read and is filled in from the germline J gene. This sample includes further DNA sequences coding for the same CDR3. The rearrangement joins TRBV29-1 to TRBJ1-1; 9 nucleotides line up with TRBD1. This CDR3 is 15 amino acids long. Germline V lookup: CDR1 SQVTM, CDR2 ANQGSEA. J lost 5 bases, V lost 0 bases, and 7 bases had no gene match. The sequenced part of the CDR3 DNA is TGCAGCGTTGAAGAAGGGACAGGGCGACGTACTGAA. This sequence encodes CSVEEGTGRRTE. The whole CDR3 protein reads CSVEEGTGRRTEAFF.

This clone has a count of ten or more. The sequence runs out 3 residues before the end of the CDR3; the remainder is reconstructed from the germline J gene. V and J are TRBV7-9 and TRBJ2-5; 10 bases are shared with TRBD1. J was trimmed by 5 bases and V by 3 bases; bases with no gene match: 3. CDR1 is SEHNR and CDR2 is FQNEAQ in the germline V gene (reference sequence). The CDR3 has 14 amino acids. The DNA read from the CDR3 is TGTGCCAGCAGCTTTATGACAGGGGGCGAGACC. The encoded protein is CASSFMTGGET. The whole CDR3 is CASSFMTGGETQYF. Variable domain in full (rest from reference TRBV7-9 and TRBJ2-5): DTGVSQNPRHKITKRGQNVTFRCDPISEHNRLYWYRQTLGQGPEFLTYFQNEAQLEKSRLLSDRFSAERPKGSFSTLEIQRTEQGDSAMYLCASSFMTGGETQYFGPGTRLLVL.

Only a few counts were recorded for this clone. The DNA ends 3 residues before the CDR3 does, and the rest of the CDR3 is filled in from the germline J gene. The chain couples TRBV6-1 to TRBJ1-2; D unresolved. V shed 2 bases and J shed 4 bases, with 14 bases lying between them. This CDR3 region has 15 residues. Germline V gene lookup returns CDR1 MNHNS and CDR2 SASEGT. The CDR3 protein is CASSENPAGSYGYTF. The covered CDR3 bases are TGTGCCAGCAGTGAAAATCCCGCGGGGTCCTATGGC.

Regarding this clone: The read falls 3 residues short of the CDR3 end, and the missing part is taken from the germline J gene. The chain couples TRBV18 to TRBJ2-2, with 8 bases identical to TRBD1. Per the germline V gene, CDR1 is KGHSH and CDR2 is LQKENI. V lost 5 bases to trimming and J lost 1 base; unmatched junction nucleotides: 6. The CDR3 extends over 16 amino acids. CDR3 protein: CASSGQGFLNTGELFF. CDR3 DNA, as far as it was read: TGTGCCAGCTCAGGACAGGGCTTTCTGAACACCGGGGAG. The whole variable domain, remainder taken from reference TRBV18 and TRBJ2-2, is NAGVMQNPRHLVRRRGQEARLRCSPMKGHSHVYWYRQLPEEGLKFMVYLQKENIIDESGMPKERFSAEFPKEGPSILRIQQVVRGDSAAYFCASSGQGFLNTGELFFGEGSRLTVL.

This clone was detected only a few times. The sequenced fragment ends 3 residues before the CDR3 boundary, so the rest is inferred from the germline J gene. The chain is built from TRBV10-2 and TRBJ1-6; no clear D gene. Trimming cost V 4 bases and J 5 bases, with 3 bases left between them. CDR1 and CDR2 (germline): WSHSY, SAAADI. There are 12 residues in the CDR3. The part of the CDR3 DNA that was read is TGCGCCAGCAGTGGTAATAATTCACCC. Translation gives CASSGNNSP. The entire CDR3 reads CASSGNNSPLHF.

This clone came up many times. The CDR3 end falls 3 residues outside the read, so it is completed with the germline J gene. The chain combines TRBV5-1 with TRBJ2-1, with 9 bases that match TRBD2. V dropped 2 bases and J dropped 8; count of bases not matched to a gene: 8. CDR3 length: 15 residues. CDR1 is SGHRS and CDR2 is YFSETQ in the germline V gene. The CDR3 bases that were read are TGCGCCAGCAGCTTATCCGGGACTAGCACCGATGAG. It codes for CASSLSGTSTDE. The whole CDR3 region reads CASSLSGTSTDEQFF.